The rows below give T cell receptor beta chains drawn from one sample of a study of T cell responses to AZD1222 COVID-19 vaccine. Using immunoSEQ multiplex PCR, the repertoire was profiled, and TCRdb retains in-frame clones only, with some absent. The profile covers tens of thousands of clones, with around 89% appearing a single time and more than 8.5% taken by the ten largest. The sample here was peripheral blood, taken 28 days after the second dose of the MenACWY control vaccine. These receptor sequences come from an adult who received the MenACWY meningococcal vaccine as a control. The CDR3 runs from the conserved cysteine through the conserved F or W. Each record gives: clone size, D gene, V gene, J gene, CDR3 DNA, CDR3 protein. The D gene is left open where the match is weak. Clone size is stated in some rows and not others, as once, few, many or a class when expanded.

>-|TRBD2|TRBV7-2|TRBJ2-5
TGTGCCAGCAGCCTGGCTAGCGGGGGGGCAGGGAGAGAGACCCAGTACTTC
CASSLASGGAGRETQYF
>-|TRBD1|TRBV19|TRBJ1-2
TGTGCCAGTAGTACCGGACAGGGCGCTAACTATGGCTACACCTTC
CASSTGQGANYGYTF
>-|TRBD1|TRBV9|TRBJ2-5
TGTGCCAGCAGCCCTTTAAAGGGGGCCCCGGAGACCCAGTACTTC
CASSPLKGAPETQYF
>-|-|TRBV19|TRBJ2-6
TGTGCCAGTACCCTGGACAGTCCCACTGGGGCCAACGTCCTGACTTTC
CASTLDSPTGANVLTF
>-|-|TRBV20-1|TRBJ2-1
TGCAGTGCCCTTCTCCCGGGGGAGCAGTTCTTC
CSALLPGEQFF
>-|-|TRBV19|TRBJ2-1
TGTGCCAGTAGTATCGCTTCGGGAGCTCAGAATGCCTACAATGAGCAGTTCTTC
CASSIASGAQNAYNEQFF
>-|-|TRBV5-5|TRBJ1-1
TGTGCCAGCAGCCCTAAGGGGACGTTAGAGAACACTGAAGCTTTCTTT
CASSPKGTLENTEAFF
>-|-|TRBV2|TRBJ2-3
TGTGCCAGCCAACGGTGGGATACCCCTAGCACAGATACGCAGTATTTT
CASQRWDTPSTDTQYF
>-|-|TRBV7-6|TRBJ1-1
TGTGCCAGCAGCTTAGTCTTGGAGAAGAACACTGAAGCTTTCTTT
CASSLVLEKNTEAFF
>-|-|TRBV11-2|TRBJ1-4
TGTGCCAGCAGCCAGATCGTGGGCTTTAATGAAAAACTGTTTTTT
CASSQIVGFNEKLFF
>-|-|TRBV7-2|TRBJ1-3
TGTGCCAGCAGCTGGGGACACCCGAGCTCTGGAAACACCATATATTTT
CASSWGHPSSGNTIYF
>-|-|TRBV14|TRBJ2-2
TGTGCCAGCAGCCAAGATCGCCCGAACACCGGGGAGCTGTTTTTT
CASSQDRPNTGELFF
>-|-|TRBV5-6|TRBJ2-7
TGTGCCAGCAGCTTGGGTTACAGTGGGGACGAGCAGTACTTC
CASSLGYSGDEQYF
>-|TRBD1|TRBV19|TRBJ1-4
TGTGCCAGTAGTGGATACGGGACAGGGGATGAAAAACTGTTTTTT
CASSGYGTGDEKLFF
>-|-|TRBV19|TRBJ1-5
TGTGCCAGTAGTATAGATGGGGTTGGGGCGCAGCCCCAGCATTTT
CASSIDGVGAQPQHF
>once|TRBD1|TRBV9|TRBJ2-2
TGTGCCAGCAGCGCGACAGGGGGCCGGACCGGGGAGCTGTTTTTT
CASSATGGRTGELFF
>-|-|TRBV6-5|TRBJ2-7
TGTGCCAGCAGTTACTCGGGGGACGGTGGGGCGTACGAGCAGTACTTC
CASSYSGDGGAYEQYF
>-|TRBD1|TRBV6-1|TRBJ1-5
TGTGCCAGCAGTGAACCGGGGACAGTCAATCAGCCCCAGCATTTT
CASSEPGTVNQPQHF
>-|TRBD1|TRBV2|TRBJ2-3
TGTGCCAGCGACCTGGGGACAGGGGTTCAAGATACGCAGTATTTT
CASDLGTGVQDTQYF
>-|-|TRBV9|TRBJ1-4
TGTGCCAGCAACCGGGATGCAGGGGAAAAACTGTTTTTT
CASNRDAGEKLFF
>-|TRBD1|TRBV27|TRBJ1-6
TGTGCCAGCAGTTTGACAGGGGCGGGTTCACCCCTCCACTTT
CASSLTGAGSPLHF
>-|TRBD1|TRBV9|TRBJ1-5
TGTGCCAGCAGCCCACAAGAGGGGGCCCACTATAGCAATCAGCCCCAGCATTTT
CASSPQEGAHYSNQPQHF
>-|-|TRBV3-1/TRBV3-2|TRBJ1-3
TGTGCCAGCAGCCCGAGCGGCTTATCAATCTCTGGAAACACCATATATTTT
CASSPSGLSISGNTIYF
>-|TRBD1|TRBV18|TRBJ1-2
TGTGCCAGCTCACCCTATTTGACTACAGGGGGCGGCTCCTCTAACTATGGCTACACCTTC
CASSPYLTTGGGSSNYGYTF
>-|-|TRBV6-5|TRBJ2-7
TGTGCCAGCAGCCTATACCAATACGAGCAGTACTTC
CASSLYQYEQYF
>-|TRBD1|TRBV3-1/TRBV3-2|TRBJ1-6
TGTGCCAGCAGCCCGTACACCTCGACAGGGAATTCCCTCCACTTT
CASSPYTSTGNSLHF
>-|TRBD1|TRBV28|TRBJ1-5
TGTGCCAGCAGTTCACTACTACAGGGGGGCAATCAGCCCCAGCATTTT
CASSSLLQGGNQPQHF
>-|-|TRBV27|TRBJ1-1
TGTGCCAGCAGTTTAAACCCCATAGGTGAAGCTTTCTTT
CASSLNPIGEAFF
>-|-|TRBV28|TRBJ1-5
TGTGCCAGCAGTTCCCAGGGAGAACATCAGCCCCAGCATTTT
CASSSQGEHQPQHF
>-|-|TRBV6-6|TRBJ2-1
TGTGCCAGCAGACTCCGGGACACCTCCTACAATGAGCAGTTCTTC
CASRLRDTSYNEQFF
>few|-|TRBV6-1|TRBJ2-5
TGTGCCAGCAGTGAAGAGGTCTTTCTGGTGGCTGCCCAGTACTTC
CASSEEVFLVAAQYF
>-|TRBD1|TRBV7-9|TRBJ2-7
TGTGCCAGCAGCTTAGTACAGGGGGAAGCCTACGAGCAGTACTTC
CASSLVQGEAYEQYF
>-|TRBD1|TRBV5-6|TRBJ2-3
TGTGCCAGCACCAGTACCGACAGGGTGTCAGATACGCAGTATTTT
CASTSTDRVSDTQYF
>-|-|TRBV24-1|TRBJ2-3
TGTGCCACCAGTAGGGACAGCACAGATACGCAGTATTTT
CATSRDSTDTQYF
>-|-|TRBV4-2|TRBJ2-3
TGTGCCAGCAGCCAAGATGGGGACTTATATACGCAGTATTTT
CASSQDGDLYTQYF
>-|-|TRBV30|TRBJ1-2
TGTGCCTGGACCTCGGGCGGCCCACCCCATGGCTACACCTTC
CAWTSGGPPHGYTF
>-|-|TRBV27|TRBJ1-1
TGTGCCAGCAGTCCCCGCCTTATTCCCACAGGACAAGGTTTCTTT
CASSPRLIPTGQGFF
>-|-|TRBV4-3|TRBJ1-4
TGCGCCAGCAGCCAAGAGGACAGAACTAATGAAAAACTGTTTTTT
CASSQEDRTNEKLFF
>-|-|TRBV12-3/TRBV12-4|TRBJ1-5
TGTGCCACTCAGGAGGGCAATCAGCCCCAGCATTTT
CATQEGNQPQHF
>-|TRBD2|TRBV7-8|TRBJ2-7
TGTGCCAGCAGCCAACGGGGAGGGGAGGGGACCTACGAGCAGTACTTC
CASSQRGGEGTYEQYF
>once|-|TRBV9|TRBJ2-7
TGTGCCAGCAGCCACGGGACAACATTCTCCTACGAGCAGTACTTC
CASSHGTTFSYEQYF
>-|-|TRBV5-1|TRBJ1-1
TGCGCCAGCAGCCCGGGGGGGAACATGAACACTGAAGCTTTCTTT
CASSPGGNMNTEAFF
>-|TRBD1|TRBV5-1|TRBJ1-2
TGCGCCAGCAGCACACAGGGGGTTTATGGCTACACCTTC
CASSTQGVYGYTF
>-|-|TRBV4-3|TRBJ2-3
TGCGCCAGCAGCCAAGCAGCGTTCACAGATACGCAGTATTTT
CASSQAAFTDTQYF